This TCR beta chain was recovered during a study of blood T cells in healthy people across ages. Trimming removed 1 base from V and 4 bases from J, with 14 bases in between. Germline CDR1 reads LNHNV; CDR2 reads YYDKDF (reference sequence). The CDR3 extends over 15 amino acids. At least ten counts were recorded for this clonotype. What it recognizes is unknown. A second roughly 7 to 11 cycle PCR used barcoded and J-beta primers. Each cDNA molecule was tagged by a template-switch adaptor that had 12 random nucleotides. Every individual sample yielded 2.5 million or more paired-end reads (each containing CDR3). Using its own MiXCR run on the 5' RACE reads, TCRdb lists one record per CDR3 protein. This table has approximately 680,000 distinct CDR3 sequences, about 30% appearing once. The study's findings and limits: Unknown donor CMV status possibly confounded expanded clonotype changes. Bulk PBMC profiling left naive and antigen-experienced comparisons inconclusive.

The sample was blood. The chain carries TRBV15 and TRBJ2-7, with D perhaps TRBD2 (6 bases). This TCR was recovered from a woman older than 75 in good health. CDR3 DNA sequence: TGTGCCACCAGCAGAGGAGGGGACGGAGGGTACGAGCAGTACTTC. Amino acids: CATSRGGDGGYEQYF.